These 27 T cell receptor beta chains came from one sample sequenced in a study of identical twins. TCRdb re-derived calls from the 5' RACE reads in MiXCR, one entry per CDR3 protein. There are 600,000 to 700,000 distinct CDR3 sequences in the sample; 21% occur only once, and approximately 4.3% lies in the top ten. This same sample was also taken into another study, of T cells expressing NK-cell markers.

Specimen: PBMCs. These receptors originate from a woman aged 18-29 years in good health.

This clonotype was seen only a few times. The chain joins TRBV20-1 to TRBJ2-1; possibly TRBD1 for D (6 bases). Trimming pared 4 bases from V and 7 bases from J, leaving 17 bases between. From germline, CDR1 is DFQATT and CDR2 SNEGSKA (reference sequence). This CDR3 region has 14 residues. The CDR3 here is CSATTGTKWNEQFF. The CDR3 DNA reads as TGCAGTGCTACCACAGGGACGAAGTGGAATGAGCAGTTCTTC.

This clonotype showed up many times. The V gene is TRBV5-1, the J gene TRBJ2-3; D is unclear. Trimming removed 2 bases from V and 1 base from J, with 2 bases in between. The CDR3 is 12 residues long. Germline V gene data show CDR1 as SGHRS and CDR2 as YFSETQ. The CDR3 region is CASSFRTDTQYF. CDR3 sequence (DNA): TGCGCCAGCAGCTTTCGCACAGATACGCAGTATTTT.

This chain connects TRBV5-5 to TRBJ2-3; D ambiguous. CDR3 length: 16 amino acids. CDR1 is SGHKS and CDR2 is YYEKEE in the germline V gene (reference sequence). V shed 4 bases and J shed 1 base, with 16 bases lying between them. CDR3 region: CASSVHSFFGTDTQYF. The CDR3, as DNA: TGTGCCAGCAGCGTACACAGTTTTTTCGGCACAGATACGCAGTATTTT.

In its sample, this clonotype was seen a few times. The chain combines TRBV24-1 with TRBJ2-3; 11 nucleotides match TRBD1. Germline CDR1 reads KGHDR; CDR2 reads SFDVKD. The CDR3 runs to 16 residues. V shed 2 bases and J 4 bases; nucleotides not matched to a gene: 4. The CDR3 DNA sequence: TGTGCCACCAGTGATTACAGGACAGGGGGCGCAGATACGCAGTATTTT. It specifies CATSDYRTGGADTQYF.

The chain couples TRBV7-9 to TRBJ1-1; TRBD1 matches at 7 bases. The CDR3 runs to 15 residues. The V and J ends lost 5 bases and 0 bases, in that order; junction bases with no gene match: 6. CDR1 is SEHNR, CDR2 FQNEAQ, per germline (reference sequence). The CDR3 here is CASSVDRDLNTEAFF. The DNA of the CDR3 is TGTGCCAGCAGCGTAGACAGGGATTTGAACACTGAAGCTTTCTTT.

The V call is TRBV5-6, the J call TRBJ2-7, with 16 bases that match TRBD2. The CDR3 sequence is 18 residues long. The germline CDR1 and CDR2 sequences are SGHDT and YYEEEE. Trimming at V came to 2 bases and at J to 2 bases, leaving 7 bases not matched to a gene. The CDR3 sequence is CASSFRGLAGGSAYEQYF. In DNA form, the CDR3 reads TGTGCCAGCAGCTTCAGGGGACTAGCGGGAGGGAGCGCCTACGAGCAGTACTTC.

Only a few counts were recorded for this clonotype. The rearrangement joins TRBV6-5 to TRBJ2-1; D possibly matches TRBD1 or TRBD2 (5 bases each). With 1 base removed from V and 4 bases from J, the gap between germline ends came to 20 bases. Germline V gene lookup returns CDR1 MNHEY and CDR2 SVGAGI. CDR3 length: 18 residues. CDR3 nucleotides: TGTGCCAGCAGTTACTTCCATTGGGGGTCCTCCCAATACAATGAGCAGTTCTTC. It encodes CASSYFHWGSSQYNEQFF.

The V call is TRBV12-3 or TRBV12-4, the J call TRBJ2-3; 12 nucleotides match TRBD2. The CDR3 totals 18 residues. Trimming cost V 5 bases and J 3 bases; bases outside gene matches: 12. CDR3 sequence (DNA): TGTGCCAGCAGTGGCAGGGCTAGCGGGGGGGCTAGGACAGATACGCAGTATTTT. It specifies CASSGRASGGARTDTQYF.

This chain links TRBV12-5 with TRBJ2-7; D is uncertain. The CDR3 extends over 14 amino acids. Trimming took off 0 bases at V and 4 bases at J, with 10 bases between the two ends. The germline gives CDR1 LGHNT, CDR2 FRNRAP. CDR3 sequence: CASGLVLSGYEQYF. DNA of the CDR3: TGTGCTAGTGGTTTGGTACTCTCGGGTTACGAGCAGTACTTC. The variable domain in full, completed from reference TRBV12-5 and TRBJ2-7, reads DARVTQTPRHKVTEMGQEVTMRCQPILGHNTVFWYRQTMMQGLELLAYFRNRAPLDDSGMPKDRFSAEMPDATLATLKIQPSEPRDSAVYFCASGLVLSGYEQYFGPGTRLTVT.

The chain employs TRBV6-1 and TRBJ2-1, with 9 bases matching TRBD2. The CDR3 loop spans 14 amino acids. V trimming: 4 bases; J trimming: 6 bases; junction bases outside the gene matches: 4. Germline V gene data show CDR1 as MNHNS and CDR2 as SASEGT. The CDR3 nucleotides read TGTGCCAGCAGTGGGACTAGCGAAAGCAATGAGCAGTTCTTC. Its translation is CASSGTSESNEQFF.

This chain uses TRBV20-1 with TRBJ2-1, with TRBD2 as a possible D gene (7 bases). The CDR3 is 15 amino acids. Germline CDR1 and CDR2: DFQATT and SNEGSKA (reference sequence). The V and J ends lost 3 bases and 6 bases respectively, with 18 bases between them. DNA for the CDR3: TGCAGTGCTAGGAGGGGGGCGGGAGCTCGCAATGAGCAGTTCTTC. Encoded protein: CSARRGAGARNEQFF.

This clonotype turned up a few times. The chain links TRBV20-1 to TRBJ2-5; 11 bases are shared with TRBD2. V dropped 6 bases and J dropped 6; count of bases not matched to a gene: 6. The CDR3 is made up of 13 amino acids. CDR1 and CDR2 (germline): DFQATT, SNEGSKA (reference sequence). In DNA form, the CDR3 reads TGCAGTGCCCGACTAGCGGGGTTACAGACCCAGTACTTC. Its translation is CSARLAGLQTQYF.

This clonotype appeared a few times. This sequence joins TRBV29-1 and TRBJ2-7, with D unclear. The V gene lost 7 bases and the J gene lost 0 bases, with 16 bases spanning the gap. Germline CDR1 and CDR2: SQVTM and ANQGSEA. This CDR3 region has 14 residues. CDR3 in amino acids: CSAGWRLSSYEQYF. The CDR3 nucleotides read TGCAGCGCCGGTTGGCGACTGAGCTCCTACGAGCAGTACTTC.

The rearrangement uses TRBV20-1 and TRBJ2-7; D perhaps matches TRBD1 (6 bases). The CDR3 totals 15 residues. CDR1 and CDR2 from the germline V gene are DFQATT and SNEGSKA (reference sequence). V was shortened by 6 bases and J by 2 bases, with 20 bases between the two germline ends. In DNA, the CDR3 is TGCAGTGCCATAGCGACCCTACAGGGCCCCTACGAGCAGTACTTC. Its translation is CSAIATLQGPYEQYF.

This clonotype was picked up many times. J is TRBJ1-3 and V is TRBV7-9, with D hard to call. Germline-derived CDR1 and CDR2 are SEHNR and FQNEAQ (reference sequence). CDR3 length: 17 residues. Trimming took off 1 base at V and 0 bases at J, with 13 bases between the two ends. This CDR3 is CASSLDWVVSSGNTIYF. DNA of the CDR3: TGTGCCAGCAGCTTAGACTGGGTCGTAAGCTCTGGAAACACCATATATTTT.

The V call is TRBV20-1, the J call TRBJ2-7; TRBD1 matches at 7 bases. CDR1 is DFQATT, CDR2 SNEGSKA, per germline (reference sequence). Losses at the gene ends were 3 bases for V and 6 bases for J; bases not matched to a gene: 5. The CDR3 is 12 residues long. In nucleotides, the CDR3 is TGCAGTGCTAGCGAGACAGGGCCCGAGCAGTACTTC. Amino acids: CSASETGPEQYF.

V is TRBV11-2 and J is TRBJ2-3; D possibly corresponds to TRBD1 (5 bases). Germline V gene data show CDR1 as SGHAT and CDR2 as FQNNGV. CDR3 length: 16 residues. The ends were cut back, 2 bases at V and 5 bases at J, with 17 bases in the middle. In DNA form, the CDR3 reads TGTGCCAGCAGCTTAAACGACAGACCCAACAGAGATACGCAGTATTTT. Its protein is CASSLNDRPNRDTQYF.

The rearrangement uses TRBV4-3 and TRBJ2-7; 9 bases are a match to TRBD2. Germline V gene lookup returns CDR1 LGHNA and CDR2 YSLEER. The CDR3 is made up of 14 amino acids. V shed 1 base and J 4 bases; nucleotides not matched to a gene: 2. The CDR3 DNA is TGCGCCAGCAGCCAAGGTAGCGGGAGATACGAGCAGTACTTC. Translated: CASSQGSGRYEQYF.

This clonotype was counted a few times. CDR3 nucleotide sequence: TGTGCCAGCAGCCTGGACACCCCCTACGAGCAGTACTTC. This sequence encodes CASSLDTPYEQYF. V usage is TRBV7-9 and J usage is TRBJ2-7, with D possibly matching TRBD1 (5 bases). The CDR3 extends over 13 amino acids. V gave up 5 bases and J gave up 2 bases, with 10 bases separating them. Germline V gene data show CDR1 as SEHNR and CDR2 as FQNEAQ (reference sequence). Variable domain in full (rest from reference TRBV7-9 and TRBJ2-7): DTGVSQNPRHKITKRGQNVTFRCDPISEHNRLYWYRQTLGQGPEFLTYFQNEAQLEKSRLLSDRFSAERPKGSFSTLEIQRTEQGDSAMYLCASSLDTPYEQYFGPGTRLTVT.

This clonotype has only a few counts. The chain has TRBV7-9 and TRBJ2-7; no firm D call. This CDR3 spans 15 amino acids. The V and J ends lost 5 bases and 3 bases respectively, with 17 bases between them. Germline V gene data show CDR1 as SEHNR and CDR2 as FQNEAQ (reference sequence). This CDR3 is CASSPMAGGLYEQYF. The CDR3 bases are TGTGCCAGCAGCCCAATGGCAGGCGGCCTCTACGAGCAGTACTTC.

This clonotype showed up just a few times. The rearrangement links TRBV3-1 to TRBJ2-1; no firm D call. The CDR3 loop spans 13 amino acids. Trimming pared 3 bases from V and 2 bases from J, leaving 5 bases between. CDR1 LGHDT and CDR2 YNNKEL come from the germline V gene (reference sequence). CDR3 region: CASSHGPYNEQFF. The CDR3 DNA follows: TGTGCCAGCAGCCATGGGCCCTACAATGAGCAGTTCTTC.

This chain uses TRBV12-3 or TRBV12-4 with TRBJ2-2, with TRBD1 as a possible D gene (6 bases). With 2 bases removed from V and 0 bases from J, the gap between germline ends came to 19 bases. The CDR3 spans 19 residues. The CDR3 is CASSLTLGAGYSNTGELFF. The CDR3, as DNA: TGTGCCAGCAGTTTAACGTTGGGGGCAGGGTATTCGAACACCGGGGAGCTGTTTTTT.

CDR3 residues: CASSSRTGEVLGYTF. The CDR3 DNA follows: TGCGCCAGCAGCTCGAGAACAGGAGAAGTTTTAGGCTACACCTTC. The chain carries TRBV5-1 and TRBJ1-2; a possible D gene is TRBD1 (5 bases). Looked up from germline, CDR1 is SGHRS and CDR2 is YFSETQ. Trimming pared 3 bases from V and 8 bases from J, leaving 20 bases between. The CDR3 spans 15 residues.

This clonotype was seen once. Here the CDR3 DNA reads TGTGCCAGCAGCTTAAATAGCGGGGGGGGAAGTGAGCAGTTCTTC. Translated: CASSLNSGGGSEQFF. The V gene is TRBV7-6, the J gene TRBJ2-1, with 11 bases matching TRBD2. Trimming at V came to 2 bases and at J to 9 bases, leaving 6 bases not matched to a gene. The CDR3 runs 15 residues. Germline V gives CDR1 SGHVS, CDR2 FNYEAQ. Full variable domain (remainder filled in from reference TRBV7-6 and TRBJ2-1): GAGVSQSPRYKVTKRGQDVALRCDPISGHVSLYWYRQALGQGPEFLTYFNYEAQQDKSGLPNDRFSAERPEGSISTLTIQRTEQRDSAMYRCASSLNSGGGSEQFFGPGTRLTVL.

The J gene is TRBJ2-5, the V gene TRBV10-3, with a possible D match to TRBD2 (6 bases). Trimming cost V 7 bases and J 7 bases, with 19 bases left between them. CDR1 is ENHRY, CDR2 SYGVKD, per germline. This CDR3 is 14 amino acids long. In DNA, the CDR3 is TGTGCCATCACTCGGGACGGGAGCTGGGGGACCCAGTACTTC. Translating it yields CAITRDGSWGTQYF.

This chain uses TRBV18 with TRBJ1-2; perhaps TRBD1 as D (5 bases). The germline CDR1 and CDR2 sequences are KGHSH and LQKENI. The CDR3 extends over 14 amino acids. Trimming shortened V by 1 base and J by 0 bases, and 6 bases separated the two germline ends. In nucleotides, the CDR3 is TGTGCCAGCTCACCACGGGGACCTAACTATGGCTACACCTTC. Its protein product is CASSPRGPNYGYTF.

This chain joins TRBV20-1 and TRBJ2-5, with 8 bases matching TRBD2. This CDR3 region has 14 residues. Trimming removed 4 bases from V and 5 bases from J; junction bases left unmatched: 9. CDR1 and CDR2 from the germline V gene are DFQATT and SNEGSKA (reference sequence). The CDR3 nucleotides are TGCAGTGCTATGTCTTCTAGCGGGTCGGAGACCCAGTACTTC. Translation gives CSAMSSSGSETQYF.